This TCR beta chain came from a study of cytomegalovirus exposure and HLA in healthy donors listed by TCRdb under 2017. Regarding the complete study: According to an earlier analysis of 587 of the donors, about 170 million T cells yielded roughly 110 million unique TCR beta sequences and about 300 Gb of sequence data. An earlier analysis of 587 of the donors used high-throughput TCR beta sequencing to judge whether each TCR beta V gene segment behaved as functional or pseudogenic. Rather than using new phenotypic data, the later analysis identified candidate immune exposures from TCR beta sequences and from how often those sequences occurred across donors. The aim of the study was to test whether cataloging public T cell receptors could identify signatures of past pathogen exposure. To predict cytomegalovirus infection status, the study brought together high-throughput TCR immunosequencing, statistical association of individual TCRs with disease status, and machine learning. All discovery cohort repertoires had been generated on a single sequencing platform. The genetic ancestry cluster associated with self-reported Caucasian donors included over 80% of the 300 to 450 genotyped donors. Because of strong linkage in the cohort, five DR-DQ haplotypes were treated as single units for association and clustering. Both class I and class II loci were covered by HLA typing, at four-digit resolution. In a later analysis, previously published TCR beta repertoires from 550 to 700 donors were re-analyzed and high-resolution HLA genotyping was added so that TCR occurrence patterns could be studied. Among around 400 genotyped donors of the cohort, an average of approximately 200,000 unique TCR beta nucleotide sequences was sequenced per donor, of which 15% to 20% were non-productive. Along with the roughly 670-subject first cohort, a separate validation cohort of over 90 different subjects was used. The number of typed donors differed by locus: roughly 629-630 for A, B, C, DRB1 and DQB1; about 520 for DQA1; about 600 for DPA1; and some 450 for DPB1. Alongside the repertoire data, information on donor age, sex, ethnicity and CMV serostatus was compiled. In a later genetic analysis, genome-wide SNP genotypes for about three fifths of the 666 donors were used, and that subset was treated as a discovery cohort. Using immunosequencing, the study profiled T cell repertoires from 666 subjects and related those repertoires to cytomegalovirus serostatus. Around 320 gigabases of sequencing data and tens of millions of unique TCR sequences were included in an early release covering 500 to 750 HLA-typed donors.

The cohort comprised 670 or so healthy bone marrow donors. Cohort members were all nominally healthy when sampled, although unrecorded immune exposures were likely present. The donor tested CMV seropositive, placing the donor among the roughly 300 seropositive members of the cohort. Every donor gave a peripheral blood sample, and the peripheral blood mononuclear cells from that sample were used for TCR beta sequencing. The Qiagen DNeasy Blood Extraction Kit was used to extract genomic DNA from the blood cell samples. Per the germline V gene, SGHAT is the CDR1 and FQNNGV is the CDR2. Trimming at the junction amounts to 3 bases on V and 5 bases on J, and the germline ends lie 16 bases apart. There are 15 amino acids in the CDR3, from cysteine to phenylalanine inclusive. Just the 45-base CDR3 DNA is kept, in frame starting at base 1. To note about this clone: Its target antigen remains unknown. Base qualities are missing; no much larger clone stands one base away.

General findings and caveats noted by the study authors: Compared with the roughly 710-donor mean, donors in an Asian-associated ancestry cluster had fewer N-insertions in productive TCRs, according to a later genetic analysis. Some IMGT-functional V segments, including TRBV6-2 and TRBV6-3, could not be told apart with the 87-base-pair reads, so those segments were excluded. Most TCR sequences were seen in very few donors, while some public TCRs were found in many individuals. The earlier analysis of 587 of the donors excluded 15 to 20 rarely observed V segments, including chromosome 9 orphons, because counts were too low. In a later analysis, the rate of TCR association differed among HLA loci, with DRB1 alleles having the most associated TCRs and HLA-C alleles having the fewest. A cluster of highly shared sequence variants was judged likely to be a technical artifact of the sequencing pipeline. Because some donors lacked HLA typing at each locus, the association tests relied only on the typed subset. A further reported finding was that TCR beta sequences accurately predicted the HLA-A and HLA-B alleles for most subjects in the first cohort. In a later analysis, HLA-associated TCR beta chains were found to be more clonally expanded and to have lower generation probabilities than equally common non-associated chains. A later analysis associated about 17,000 TCR beta sequences with specific HLA alleles at a false discovery rate of 0.05. A total of 150 or so TCR beta chains were listed by the study as associated with cytomegalovirus. A few of the identified cytomegalovirus-associated TCR beta chains were confirmed in vitro to be specific for cytomegalovirus antigens. Only TCR beta chains were sequenced in this cohort, and the absence of alpha or paired-chain data limited detectable features. In a later analysis, most CMV-associated TCR beta chains were found to appear HLA-restricted, with HLA associations seemingly driven largely by CMV exposure. Roughly uniform sequencing depth across donors was assumed in presence/absence analyses, although this assumption may not hold. A later analysis reported that several top co-occurrence clusters appeared linked to parvovirus B19, influenza, CMV and Epstein-Barr virus. Correlated functional status among segregating V segments might reflect linkage disequilibrium, but an unknown experimental factor could not be ruled out. When HLA alleles, especially DR and DQ, strongly co-occurred, TCR associations were difficult to assign to individual alleles. It was suggested by the authors that the approach could potentially be generalized to other disease states and immunological phenotypes. Broadly in line with IMGT annotations, most TCR beta V segments showed up in productive rearrangements about 90% or about 30% of the time in an earlier analysis of around 550 of the donors. A later genetic analysis associated a missense DCLRE1C variant with V-gene and J-gene trimming of TCR beta chains, and an independent cohort replicated the association. Cytomegalovirus status was reported to be diagnosed by the classifier with high specificity and sensitivity in both the original and validation cohorts. Immune exposure information for the cohort was limited to CMV serostatus.

Library prep was done by the immunoSEQ multiplex PCR assay. The multiplex PCR relied on a mix of 60 forward primers for TCR Vbeta segments and 13 reverse primers for TCR Jbeta segments. A multiplex PCR assay on genomic DNA amplified the CDR3 region of rearranged TCR beta genes. On the Illumina HiSeq System, the amplified TCR beta libraries were sequenced as 87-base-pair reads. In the authors' own workflow: Across the 500 to 700 repertoires, a later analysis counted 60 million to 90 million unique TCR beta chains, around 11 million of which were shared by at least two donors. Raw reads were error-corrected and collapsed into unique sequences by a nearest-neighbor algorithm in which closely related sequences were merged to remove PCR and sequencing errors. Alignment of CDR3 sequences to IMGT reference sequences was used to assign V, D and J gene segments. Each retained sequence needed at least a six-nucleotide match to both a V gene segment and a J gene segment. A rearrangement counted as productive if the CDR3 had no stop codons and remained in frame with V and J, and every other rearrangement counted as non-productive. Following IMGT convention, CDR3 was defined as the stretch from the second conserved V-encoded cysteine up to the conserved J-encoded phenylalanine. Sequences without an unambiguous match to a single V gene segment were excluded from the earlier analysis of 450 to 750 of the donors. In an earlier analysis of several hundred of the donors, V segments were called functional above 56.7% productive rearrangements and were called segregating when the between-donor standard deviation exceeded 5%. A statistical classification framework was built to diagnose cytomegalovirus status from the catalog of TCR beta chain sequences. V and J gene assignment, in a later analysis, came from comparing TCR nucleotide sequences with IMGT/GENE-DB human TR gene sequences. In a later analysis, CDR3 sequences and most-parsimonious VDJ recombination scenarios were assigned using the TCRdist pipeline. In a later analysis, every TCR beta chain was defined by the combination of its CDR3 amino acid sequence and its V-gene family, and reads without a unique V-gene family were dropped. In a later analysis, 450 to 600 highly shared, low-generation-probability nucleotide sequences were removed to address suspected cross-contamination and a sequencing artifact. In a later analysis, a clonal expansion index was calculated for each public chain from normalized within-repertoire ranks of inferred template counts. Generation probabilities in a later analysis came from a VDJ recombination model fitted to out-of-frame rearrangements, and those results were checked against IGoR. In a later analysis, hypergeometric tests were used to score TCR-TCR, TCR-HLA and TCR-CMV co-occurrence, with a repertoire-size bias correction applied to TCR pairs. In a later analysis, false discovery rates were estimated by permuting HLA or CMV assignments 20 times. A later analysis grouped co-occurring TCRs with DBSCAN, adding TCRdist sequence similarity when clustering within HLA-allele-positive subsets. For co-occurrence clustering, repertoires with fewer than 30,000 or more than 120,000 public chains were excluded, along with four or five repertoires with anomalous nucleotide sharing. TCRdb took over this immuneACCESS table, retaining in-frame rearrangements with V and J assigned. Such tables are incomplete; in checked studies, under half of the missing clones stem from an unresolved V gene, and the remainder is unexplained. The V and J calls and clone size were taken over from that table, and D and trimming were inferred from the DNA. A total of approximately 170,000 clones appear in this sample, 60% to 80% of them only once. The top ten clones comprise 2.5% to 4% of the sample.

The receptor chain draws on TRBV11-2 and TRBJ2-5, with TRBD2 perhaps the D gene, on 6 matching bases. Sequencing used PBMCs. This receptor was obtained from a woman aged 25 to 45 in good health and CMV-seropositive. Here is the DNA: TGTGCCAGCAGCTTCGACGGGAGCCCTCGGGAGACCCAGTACTTC. This codes for CASSFDGSPRETQYF.